These 6 T cell receptor beta chains came from one sample sequenced in a study of sequential checkpoint blockade in melanoma. Treatment in this sample: randomized to nivolumab then ipilimumab (arm A) or the reverse (arm B). Assay: immunoSEQ multiplex PCR; the TCRdb copy retains only in-frame clones and omits some. The sample yields some 11,000 clones, around 60% seen once. Sequenced here: CD8+ T cells sorted from blood (inferred from file names), sampled from a patient given nivolumab and ipilimumab in sequence. Receptors originate from a human donor with melanoma.

The V gene is TRBV4-3, the J gene TRBJ1-5; D might be TRBD1 (6 bases). Germline CDR1 and CDR2: LGHNA and YSLEER. This CDR3 has 15 amino acids. Trimming shortened V by 0 bases and J by 7 bases, and 13 bases separated the two germline ends. CDR3 bases: TGCGCCAGCAGCCAAGATATCACAGGGCCGCAGCCCCAGCATTTT. Translation: CASSQDITGPQPQHF.

This chain connects TRBV29-1 to TRBJ1-2; no clear D gene. Germline assignment: CDR1 SQVTM and CDR2 ANQGSEA. This CDR3 is built from 13 residues. With 0 bases removed from V and 4 bases from J, the gap between germline ends came to 9 bases. Here the CDR3 DNA reads TGCAGCGTTGAAGATGGCGGGGTCTATGGCTACACCTTC. Encoded protein: CSVEDGGVYGYTF.

This clone has only a few counts. The V and J genes are TRBV7-9 and TRBJ2-1, with 11 positions matching TRBD1. V gave up 5 bases and J gave up 7 bases; unmatched junction bases: 10. The germline V gene has CDR1 SEHNR and CDR2 FQNEAQ (reference sequence). The CDR3 is 16 amino acids. In nucleotides, the CDR3 is TGTGCCAGCAGCAATATACCGGGACAGGGGGGGAATGAGCAGTTCTTC. Residues: CASSNIPGQGGNEQFF.

This clone was found a few times. V gene TRBV4-1 combines with J gene TRBJ2-7; D is perhaps TRBD1 (6 bases). V lost 0 bases and J lost 2, with 11 bases in between. Germline CDR1 is MGHRA and CDR2 is YSYEKL. The CDR3 has 15 residues. CDR3 nucleotide sequence: TGCGCCAGCAGCCAAGAAGAGGGGGAGACCTACGAGCAGTACTTC. Encoded protein: CASSQEEGETYEQYF.

The chain employs TRBV6-1 and TRBJ2-1; 8 bases align to TRBD2. With V trimmed by 2 bases and J by 4 bases, 7 bases remained unmatched. CDR1 is MNHNS, CDR2 SASEGT, per germline. The CDR3 is 16 residues long. The CDR3, as DNA: TGTGCCAGCAGTGAATGGGCTAGCGGGTTTTACAATGAGCAGTTCTTC. Amino acid sequence: CASSEWASGFYNEQFF.

Only a few counts were recorded for this clone. The chain links TRBV28 to TRBJ2-1; 8 bases map to TRBD2. Germline V gene lookup returns CDR1 MDHEN and CDR2 SYDVKM. The V gene end was trimmed by 0 bases and the J gene end by 4 bases; junction bases not matched to a gene: 8. This CDR3 is built from 17 residues. CDR3 bases: TGTGCCAGCAGTTTATGGGAACTAGCGGAGATTTACAATGAGCAGTTCTTC. Its protein product is CASSLWELAEIYNEQFF.